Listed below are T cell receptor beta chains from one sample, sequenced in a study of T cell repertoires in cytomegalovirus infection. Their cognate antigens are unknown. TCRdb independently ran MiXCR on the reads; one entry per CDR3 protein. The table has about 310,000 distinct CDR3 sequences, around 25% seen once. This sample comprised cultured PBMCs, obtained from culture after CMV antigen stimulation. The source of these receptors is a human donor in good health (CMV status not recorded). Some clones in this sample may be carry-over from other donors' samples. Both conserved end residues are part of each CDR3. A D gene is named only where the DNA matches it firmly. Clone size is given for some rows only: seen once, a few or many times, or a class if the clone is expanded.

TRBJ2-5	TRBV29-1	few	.	CSVTWTIGEETQYF	TGCAGCGTTACCTGGACCATCGGGGAAGAGACCCAGTACTTC
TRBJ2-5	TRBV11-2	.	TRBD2	CASSLEPSGNTQYF	TGTGCCAGCAGCTTAGAACCTAGCGGCAATACCCAGTACTTC
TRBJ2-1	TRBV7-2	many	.	CASSPQDAYNEQFF	TGTGCCAGCAGCCCACAGGACGCTTACAATGAGCAGTTCTTC
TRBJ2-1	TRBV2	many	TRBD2	CASSEVRLAVYNEQFF	TGTGCCAGCAGTGAAGTAAGACTAGCGGTCTACAATGAGCAGTTCTTC
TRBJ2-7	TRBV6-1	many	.	CASRILPTAVASYEQYF	TGTGCCAGCCGCATACTCCCCACGGCAGTTGCCTCCTACGAGCAGTACTTC
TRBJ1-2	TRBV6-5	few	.	CASSYLPSGGYTF	TGTGCCAGCAGTTACCTGCCATCGGGCGGCTACACCTTC
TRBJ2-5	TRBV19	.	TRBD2	CASSMGPAGGPVSKETQYF	TGTGCCAGTAGTATGGGCCCAGCGGGAGGGCCGGTTTCGAAAGAGACCCAGTACTTC
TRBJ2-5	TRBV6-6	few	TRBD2	CASSYLLAGGPGETQYF	TGTGCCAGCAGTTACTTACTAGCGGGAGGGCCAGGGGAGACCCAGTACTTC
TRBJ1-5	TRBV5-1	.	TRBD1	CASSLGQGFNQPQHF	TGCGCCAGCAGCTTGGGACAGGGTTTCAATCAGCCCCAGCATTTT
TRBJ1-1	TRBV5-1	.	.	CASSSLENTEAFF	TGCGCCAGCAGCTCTCTGGAGAACACTGAAGCTTTCTTT
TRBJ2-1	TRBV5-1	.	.	CASRVGQGAMGSYNERFF	.
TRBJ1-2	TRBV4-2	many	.	CASGGTGWDGYTF	TGTGCCAGCGGCGGTACCGGTTGGGATGGCTACACCTTC
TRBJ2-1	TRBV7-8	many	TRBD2	CASSVGRAAYNEQFF	TGTGCCAGCAGCGTCGGGAGGGCCGCCTACAATGAGCAGTTCTTC
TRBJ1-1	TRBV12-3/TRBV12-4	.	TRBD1	CASSKGQGMNTEAFF	TGTGCCAGCAGTAAAGGACAGGGAATGAACACTGAAGCTTTCTTT
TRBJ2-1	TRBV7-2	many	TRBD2	CASSFAPPLAGSHNEQFF	TGTGCCAGCAGCTTCGCCCCGCCACTAGCGGGAAGTCACAATGAGCAGTTCTTC